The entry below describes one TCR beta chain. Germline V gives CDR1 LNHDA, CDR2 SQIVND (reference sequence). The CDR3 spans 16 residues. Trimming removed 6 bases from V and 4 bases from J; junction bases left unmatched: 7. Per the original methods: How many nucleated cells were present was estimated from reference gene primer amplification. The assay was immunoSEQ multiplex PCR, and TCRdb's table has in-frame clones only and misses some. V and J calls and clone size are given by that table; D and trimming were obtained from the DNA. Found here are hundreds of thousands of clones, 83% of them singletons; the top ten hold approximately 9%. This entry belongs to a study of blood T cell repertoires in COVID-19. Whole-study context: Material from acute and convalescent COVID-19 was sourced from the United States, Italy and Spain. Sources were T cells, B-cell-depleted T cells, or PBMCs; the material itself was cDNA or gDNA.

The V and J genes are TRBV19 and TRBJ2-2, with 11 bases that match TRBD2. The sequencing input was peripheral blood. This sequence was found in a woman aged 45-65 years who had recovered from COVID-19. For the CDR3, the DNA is TGTGCCAGTAGCCCCTCTAGCGGGAGGTCCACCGGGGAGCTGTTTTTT. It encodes CASSPSSGRSTGELFF.